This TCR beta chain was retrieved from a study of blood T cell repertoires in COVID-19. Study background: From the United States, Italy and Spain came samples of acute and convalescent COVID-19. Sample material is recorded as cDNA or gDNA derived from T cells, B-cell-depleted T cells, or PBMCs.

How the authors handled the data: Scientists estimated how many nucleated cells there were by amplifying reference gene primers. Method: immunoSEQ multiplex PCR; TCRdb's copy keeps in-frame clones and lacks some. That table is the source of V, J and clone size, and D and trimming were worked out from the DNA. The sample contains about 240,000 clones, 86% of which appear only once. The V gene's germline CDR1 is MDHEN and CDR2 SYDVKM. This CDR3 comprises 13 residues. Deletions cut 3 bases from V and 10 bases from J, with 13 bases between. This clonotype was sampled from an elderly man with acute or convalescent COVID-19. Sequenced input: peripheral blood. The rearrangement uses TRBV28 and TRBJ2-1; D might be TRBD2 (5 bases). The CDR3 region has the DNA TGTGCCAGCAGTTTGGAGGTGGGAAGCGAGCAGTTCTTC. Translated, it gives CASSLEVGSEQFF.